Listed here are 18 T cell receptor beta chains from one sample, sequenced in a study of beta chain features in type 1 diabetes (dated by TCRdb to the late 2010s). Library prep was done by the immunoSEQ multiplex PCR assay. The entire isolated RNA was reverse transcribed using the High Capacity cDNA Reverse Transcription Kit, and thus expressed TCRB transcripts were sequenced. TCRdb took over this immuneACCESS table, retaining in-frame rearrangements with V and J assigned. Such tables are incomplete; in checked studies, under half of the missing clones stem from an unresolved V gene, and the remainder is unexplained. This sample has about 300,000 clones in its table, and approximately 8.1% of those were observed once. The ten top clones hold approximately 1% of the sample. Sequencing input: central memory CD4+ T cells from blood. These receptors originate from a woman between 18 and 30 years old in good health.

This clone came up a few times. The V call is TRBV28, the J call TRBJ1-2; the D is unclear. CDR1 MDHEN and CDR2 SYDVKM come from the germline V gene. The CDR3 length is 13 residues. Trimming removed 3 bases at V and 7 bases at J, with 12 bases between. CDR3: CASSFLGRGGYTF. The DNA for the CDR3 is TGTGCCAGCAGTTTTTTAGGGAGAGGTGGCTACACCTTC.

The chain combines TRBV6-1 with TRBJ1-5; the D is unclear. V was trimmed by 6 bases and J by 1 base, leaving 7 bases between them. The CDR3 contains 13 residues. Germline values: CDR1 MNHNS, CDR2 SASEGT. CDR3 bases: TGTGCCAGCAGCCCTGGGAGCAATCAGCCCCAGCATTTT. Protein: CASSPGSNQPQHF.

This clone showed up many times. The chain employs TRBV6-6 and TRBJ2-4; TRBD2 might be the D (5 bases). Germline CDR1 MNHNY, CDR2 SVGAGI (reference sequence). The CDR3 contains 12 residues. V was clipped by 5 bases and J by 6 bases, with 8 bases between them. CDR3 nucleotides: TGTGCCAGCAGTGACGGAGGAAACATTCAGTACTTC. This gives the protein CASSDGGNIQYF.

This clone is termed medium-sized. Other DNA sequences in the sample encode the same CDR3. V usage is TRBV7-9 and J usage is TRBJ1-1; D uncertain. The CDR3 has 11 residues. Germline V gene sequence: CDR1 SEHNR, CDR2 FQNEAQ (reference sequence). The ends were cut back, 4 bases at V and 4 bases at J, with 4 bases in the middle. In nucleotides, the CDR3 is TGTGCCAGCAGCTCCCTCACTGAAGCTTTCTTT. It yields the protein CASSSLTEAFF. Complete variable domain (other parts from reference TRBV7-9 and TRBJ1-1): DTGVSQNPRHKITKRGQNVTFRCDPISEHNRLYWYRQTLGQGPEFLTYFQNEAQLEKSRLLSDRFSAERPKGSFSTLEIQRTEQGDSAMYLCASSSLTEAFFGQGTRLTVV.

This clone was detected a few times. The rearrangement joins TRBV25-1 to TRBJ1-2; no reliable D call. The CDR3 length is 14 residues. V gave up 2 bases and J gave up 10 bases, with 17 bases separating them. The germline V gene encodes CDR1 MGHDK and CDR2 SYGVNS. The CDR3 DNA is TGTGCCAGCAGTGAACTCGGCAGGAATAGCGCCTACACCTTC. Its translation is CASSELGRNSAYTF.

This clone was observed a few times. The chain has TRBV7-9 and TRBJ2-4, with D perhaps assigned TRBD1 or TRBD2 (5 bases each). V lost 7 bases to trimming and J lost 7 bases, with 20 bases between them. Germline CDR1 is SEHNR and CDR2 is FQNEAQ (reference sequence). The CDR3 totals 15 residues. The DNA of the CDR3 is TGTGCCAGCACCCTCCCGGGCCTGTGGGGGAACATTCAGTACTTC. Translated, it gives CASTLPGLWGNIQYF.

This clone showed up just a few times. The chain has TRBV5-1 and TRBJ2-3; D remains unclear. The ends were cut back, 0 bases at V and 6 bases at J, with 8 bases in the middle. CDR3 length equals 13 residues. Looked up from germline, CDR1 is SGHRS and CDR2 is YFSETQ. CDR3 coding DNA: TGCGCCAGCAGCTTGGAAGCAACGGATACGCAGTATTTT. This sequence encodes CASSLEATDTQYF.

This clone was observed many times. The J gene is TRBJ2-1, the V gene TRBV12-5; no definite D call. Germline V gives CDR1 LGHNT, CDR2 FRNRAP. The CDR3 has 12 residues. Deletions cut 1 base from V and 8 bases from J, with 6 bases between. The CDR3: CASGLGVDEQFF. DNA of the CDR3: TGTGCTAGTGGTTTGGGGGTAGATGAGCAGTTCTTC.

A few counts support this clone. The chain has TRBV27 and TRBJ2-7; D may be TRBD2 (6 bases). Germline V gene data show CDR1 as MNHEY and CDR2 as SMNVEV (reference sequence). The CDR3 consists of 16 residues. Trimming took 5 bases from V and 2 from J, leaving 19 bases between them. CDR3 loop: CASSALLAGRTYEQYF. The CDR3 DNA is TGTGCCAGCAGTGCACTACTAGCCGGGCGGACCTACGAGCAGTACTTC.

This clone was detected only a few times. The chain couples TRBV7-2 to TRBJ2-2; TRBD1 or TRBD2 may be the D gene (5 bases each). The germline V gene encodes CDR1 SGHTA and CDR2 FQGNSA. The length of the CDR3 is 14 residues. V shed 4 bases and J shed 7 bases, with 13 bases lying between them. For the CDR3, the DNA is TGTGCCAGCAGCTCTCCGGGACGATACGGGGAGCTGTTTTTT. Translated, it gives CASSSPGRYGELFF.

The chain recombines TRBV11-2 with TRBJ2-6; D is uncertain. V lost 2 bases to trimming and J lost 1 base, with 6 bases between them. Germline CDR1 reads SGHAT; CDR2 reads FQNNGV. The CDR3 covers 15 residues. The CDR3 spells CASSLWGSGANVLTF. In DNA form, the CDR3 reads TGTGCCAGCAGCTTATGGGGTTCTGGGGCCAACGTCCTGACTTTC.

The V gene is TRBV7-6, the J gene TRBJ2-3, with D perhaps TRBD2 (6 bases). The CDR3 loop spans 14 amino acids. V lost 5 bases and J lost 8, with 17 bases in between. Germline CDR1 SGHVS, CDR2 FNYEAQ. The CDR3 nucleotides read TGTGCCAGCAGCCCCACATGGGAGGATGGTACGCAGTATTTT. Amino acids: CASSPTWEDGTQYF.

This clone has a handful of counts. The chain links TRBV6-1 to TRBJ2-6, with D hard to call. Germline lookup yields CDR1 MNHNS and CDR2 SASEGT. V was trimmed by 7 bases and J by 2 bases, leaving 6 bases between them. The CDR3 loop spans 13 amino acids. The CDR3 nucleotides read TGTGCCAGCACCGATACTGGGGCCAACGTCCTGACTTTC. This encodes CASTDTGANVLTF.

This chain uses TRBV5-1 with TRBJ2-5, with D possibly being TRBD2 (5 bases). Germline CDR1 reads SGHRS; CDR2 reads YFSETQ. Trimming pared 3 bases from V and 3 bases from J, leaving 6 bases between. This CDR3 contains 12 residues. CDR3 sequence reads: CASSWEKETQYF. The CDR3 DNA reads TGCGCCAGCAGCTGGGAGAAAGAGACCCAGTACTTC.

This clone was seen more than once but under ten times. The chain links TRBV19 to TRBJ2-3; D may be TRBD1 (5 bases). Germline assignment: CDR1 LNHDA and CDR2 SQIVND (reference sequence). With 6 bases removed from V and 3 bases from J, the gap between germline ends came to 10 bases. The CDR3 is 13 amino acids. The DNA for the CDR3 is TGTGCCAGTAGACACAGACAGACAGATACGCAGTATTTT. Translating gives CASRHRQTDTQYF.

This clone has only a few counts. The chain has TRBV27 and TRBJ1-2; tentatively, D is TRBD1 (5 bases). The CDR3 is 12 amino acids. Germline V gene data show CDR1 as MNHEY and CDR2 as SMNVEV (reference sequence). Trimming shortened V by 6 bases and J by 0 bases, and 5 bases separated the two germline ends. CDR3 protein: CASRGPNYGYTF. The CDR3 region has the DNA TGTGCCAGCAGGGGACCTAACTATGGCTACACCTTC.

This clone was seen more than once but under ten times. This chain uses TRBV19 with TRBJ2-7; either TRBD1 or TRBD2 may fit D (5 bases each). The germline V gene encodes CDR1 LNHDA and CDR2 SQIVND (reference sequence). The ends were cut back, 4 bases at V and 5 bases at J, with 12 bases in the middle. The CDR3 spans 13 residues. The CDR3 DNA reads TGTGCCAGTAGTAAGCTCCAGGGAGACGAGCAGTACTTC. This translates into CASSKLQGDEQYF.

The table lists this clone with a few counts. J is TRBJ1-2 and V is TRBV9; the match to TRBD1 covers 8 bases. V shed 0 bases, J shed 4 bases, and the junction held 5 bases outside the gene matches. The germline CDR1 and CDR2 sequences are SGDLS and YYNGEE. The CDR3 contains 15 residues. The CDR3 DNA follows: TGTGCCAGCAGCGTAGCCCCGGGACAGGTCTATGGCTACACCTTC. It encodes CASSVAPGQVYGYTF.